This T cell receptor beta chain was observed in a study of metastatic and nonmetastatic thyroid tumors. Ahead of thyroid surgery, no patient had received treatment of any kind. In this sample, this clone turned up once. Germline and junction disagree at one end, which may indicate a read error. TCRdb re-analyzed the PCR reads using MiXCR. Of around 17,000 clones in the sample, about 24% were seen once. Looked up from germline, CDR1 is SGHAT and CDR2 is FQNNGV. This CDR3 has 16 residues. The source material was adjacent normal tissue. The clonotype was recovered from a female donor with papillary thyroid cancer or a benign thyroid nodule (not recorded which). Some clones in this sample may be carry-over from other donors' samples. V is TRBV11-2 and J is TRBJ1-1; D is perhaps TRBD1 (5 bases). CDR3 amino acids: CASSPGTGRMNTEAFF. Here the CDR3 DNA reads TGTGCCAGCAGCCCCGGGACGGGGAGAATGAACACTGAGGCTTTCTTT.